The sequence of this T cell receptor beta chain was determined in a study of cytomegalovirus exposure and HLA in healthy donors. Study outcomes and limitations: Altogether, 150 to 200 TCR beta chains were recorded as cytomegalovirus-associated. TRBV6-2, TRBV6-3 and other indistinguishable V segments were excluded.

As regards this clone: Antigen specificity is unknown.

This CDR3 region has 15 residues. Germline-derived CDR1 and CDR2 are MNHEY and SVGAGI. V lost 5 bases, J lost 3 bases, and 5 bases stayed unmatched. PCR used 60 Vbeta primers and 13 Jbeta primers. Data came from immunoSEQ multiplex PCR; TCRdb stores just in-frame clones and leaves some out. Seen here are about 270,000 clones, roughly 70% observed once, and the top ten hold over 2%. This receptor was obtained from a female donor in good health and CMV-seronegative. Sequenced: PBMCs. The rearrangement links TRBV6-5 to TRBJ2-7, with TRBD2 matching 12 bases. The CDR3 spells CASSALAGGFYEQYF. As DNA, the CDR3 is TGTGCCAGCAGTGCTCTAGCGGGAGGGTTCTACGAGCAGTACTTC.